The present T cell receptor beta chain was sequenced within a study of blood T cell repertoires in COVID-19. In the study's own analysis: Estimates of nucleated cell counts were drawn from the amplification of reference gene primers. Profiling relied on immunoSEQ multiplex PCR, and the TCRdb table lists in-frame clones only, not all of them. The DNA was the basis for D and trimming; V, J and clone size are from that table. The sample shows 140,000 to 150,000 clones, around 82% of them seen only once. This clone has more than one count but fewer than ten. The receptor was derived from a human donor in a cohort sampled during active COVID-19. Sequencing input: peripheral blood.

CDR3 protein: CASSRPGGGTEAFF. In DNA form, the CDR3 reads TGTGCCAGCAGCCGACCGGGGGGCGGCACTGAAGCTTTCTTT. The V and J genes are TRBV11-2 and TRBJ1-1, with D possibly matching TRBD1 (6 bases). The V gene's germline CDR1 is SGHAT and CDR2 FQNNGV. This CDR3 comprises 14 residues. Deletions cut 5 bases from V and 4 bases from J, with 14 bases between.